The 11 T cell receptor beta chains presented below share a single source sample, sequenced in a study of control samples from healthy donors and cancer patients. The table came from immunoSEQ multiplex PCR; TCRdb's copy has only in-frame clones and leaves some out. The table for this sample gives around 190,000 clones. The sequenced sample was blood. The receptors here all came from a woman in her thirties in good health.

The CDR3 DNA sequence: TGCGCCAGCAGCCAAGCTCGTAGCGGGGGCACAGATACGCAGTATTTT. Its protein product is CASSQARSGGTDTQYF. This chain links TRBV4-1 with TRBJ2-3; 8 bases fit TRBD2. Germline CDR1 and CDR2: MGHRA and YSYEKL. The CDR3 sequence is 16 residues long. The junction had 4 bases not matched to a gene; V was cut back by 1 base and J by 1 base.

The rearrangement uses TRBV30 and TRBJ1-5; possible D gene TRBD1, 5 bases. The germline V gene encodes CDR1 GTSNPN and CDR2 SVGIG (reference sequence). The V end was cut by 2 bases, the J end by 8 bases, with 16 bases between. The length of the CDR3 is 14 residues. The CDR3 reads CAWSTGGGLEPQHF. CDR3 coding DNA: TGTGCCTGGAGTACGGGGGGGGGACTTGAGCCCCAGCATTTT.

The genes are TRBV19 and TRBJ1-1; D may be TRBD1 (5 bases). In germline, CDR1 is LNHDA, CDR2 SQIVND (reference sequence). The CDR3 length is 13 residues. Trimming shortened V by 6 bases and J by 1 base, and 9 bases separated the two germline ends. CDR3 in amino acids: CASRRTGNTEAFF. The DNA for the CDR3 is TGTGCCAGTAGACGAACAGGGAACACTGAAGCTTTCTTT.

This chain's CDR3 is CSVVSEGATEAFF. DNA for the CDR3: TGCAGCGTTGTCAGTGAAGGGGCCACTGAAGCTTTCTTT. V is TRBV29-1 and J is TRBJ1-1; D might be TRBD1 (5 bases). CDR3 length equals 13 residues. The V and J ends lost 4 bases and 4 bases respectively, with 13 bases between them. Germline CDR1 is SQVTM and CDR2 is ANQGSEA. The full variable domain, with the rest looked up from reference TRBV29-1 and TRBJ1-1, is SAVISQKPSRDICQRGTSLTIQCQVDSQVTMMFWYRQQPGQSLTLIATANQGSEATYESGFVIDKFPISRPNLTFSTLTVSNMSPEDSSIYLCSVVSEGATEAFFGQGTRLTVV.

The chain recombines TRBV7-9 with TRBJ2-7; D possibly matches TRBD1 or TRBD2 (5 bases each). Germline V gene sequence: CDR1 SEHNR, CDR2 FQNEAQ (reference sequence). The CDR3 consists of 15 residues. V lost 5 bases and J lost 6, with 20 bases in between. The CDR3 loop is CASSASGRGGSEQYF. CDR3 bases: TGTGCCAGCAGCGCCTCGGGCCGTGGGGGATCCGAGCAGTACTTC.

The chain couples TRBV7-6 to TRBJ1-2; D may be TRBD1 (5 bases). Trimming pared 1 base from V and 4 bases from J, leaving 13 bases between. In germline, CDR1 is SGHVS, CDR2 FNYEAQ. CDR3 length: 15 amino acids. CDR3 DNA: TGTGCCAGCAGCTTAGATACAGGCTTCACCTATGGCTACACCTTC. It translates to CASSLDTGFTYGYTF.

The chain uses TRBV6-6 and TRBJ2-1, with D uncertain. Germline V lookup: CDR1 MNHNY, CDR2 SVGAGI (reference sequence). The CDR3 covers 12 residues. Trimming left V 3 bases short and J 8 bases short, with 8 bases between. CDR3 amino acids: CASSYSWYEQFF. The CDR3 region has the DNA TGTGCCAGCAGTTATAGCTGGTATGAGCAGTTCTTC.

The rearrangement links TRBV11-2 to TRBJ1-2; tentatively, D is TRBD1 (5 bases). Deletions cut 5 bases from V and 4 bases from J, with 11 bases between. The germline CDR1 and CDR2 sequences are SGHAT and FQNNGV. The CDR3 length is 13 residues. The CDR3 region has the DNA TGTGCCAGCAGCCCAGACAGAGCCTATGGCTACACCTTC. It yields the protein CASSPDRAYGYTF.

The J gene is TRBJ2-5, the V gene TRBV10-3; D is perhaps TRBD2 (6 bases). This CDR3 is 16 amino acids long. CDR1 is ENHRY, CDR2 SYGVKD, per germline. V was clipped by 0 bases and J by 1 base, with 12 bases between them. CDR3 coding DNA: TGTGCCATCAGTGAGTCGACGGGGAGGACCCAAGAGACCCAGTACTTC. Its protein is CAISESTGRTQETQYF.

The chain carries TRBV6-1 and TRBJ1-4; 7 nucleotides agree with TRBD1. The CDR3 spans 15 residues. CDR1 MNHNS and CDR2 SASEGT come from the germline V gene. With V trimmed by 2 bases and J by 6 bases, 6 bases remained unmatched. CDR3 protein: CASSEITGTDEKLFF. The CDR3 DNA is TGTGCCAGCAGTGAAATCACAGGGACAGATGAAAAACTGTTTTTT.

The chain carries TRBV5-4 and TRBJ2-7; D might be TRBD1 or TRBD2, each matching 5 bases. The V end lost 2 bases, the J end lost 6 bases, and 9 bases lay between the germline ends. This CDR3 region has 12 residues. CDR1 is SGHNT, CDR2 YYREEE, per germline (reference sequence). The CDR3 loop reads CASSLGDVEQYF. CDR3 sequence (DNA): TGTGCCAGCAGCTTAGGGGACGTCGAGCAGTACTTC.